This TCR beta chain was retrieved from a study of cytomegalovirus exposure and HLA in healthy donors. This clone turned up a few times. What it binds is unknown. General study points: Most subjects had HLA-A and HLA-B alleles reportedly predicted accurately by TCR beta sequences. In vitro assays verified that three CMV-associated chains recognized CMV antigens specifically.

The PCR had 60 Vbeta and 13 Jbeta primers. The table came from immunoSEQ multiplex PCR; TCRdb's copy has only in-frame clones and leaves some out. The repertoire consists of roughly 160,000 clones, with roughly 83% occurring once and the leading ten covering 0.38%. The CDR3 runs to 15 residues. CDR1 and CDR2 (germline): SGHRS, YFSETQ. V was pared by 6 bases and J by 9 bases, with 12 bases of the junction left unmatched. Sequencing was done on a sample of PBMCs. The receptor comes from a boy aged 2 to 9 in good health and CMV-seronegative. The chain links TRBV5-1 to TRBJ2-1, with 10 positions matching TRBD1. For the CDR3, the DNA is TGCGCCAGCACCCCCCGACAGGGGGCTTACGGTGAGCAGTTCTTC. It is translated as CASTPRQGAYGEQFF.